The next 11 T cell receptor beta chains were all read from a single sample in a study of T cell repertoires in cytomegalovirus infection. MiXCR, run by TCRdb on the reads, gives a single entry per CDR3 protein. This table holds 86,000 or so distinct CDR3 sequences, more than 20% found once. For these receptors, no antigen is known. Sequences were derived from CD8+ T cells from cultured PBMCs, sampled from culture after CMV antigen stimulation. Every receptor here comes from a human donor in good health (CMV status not recorded). Some clones in this sample may be carry-over from other donors' samples.

This clonotype occurred many times. The rearrangement uses TRBV7-6 and TRBJ1-4; a possible D gene is TRBD1 (5 bases). The CDR3 loop spans 13 amino acids. Trimming removed 5 bases from V and 7 bases from J, with 11 bases in between. Germline V lookup: CDR1 SGHVS, CDR2 FNYEAQ. The CDR3 bases are TGTGCCAGCAGCCCGGGACGGATTGAAAAACTGTTTTTT. Its protein product is CASSPGRIEKLFF. The full variable domain, with the rest looked up from reference TRBV7-6 and TRBJ1-4, is GAGVSQSPRYKVTKRGQDVALRCDPISGHVSLYWYRQALGQGPEFLTYFNYEAQQDKSGLPNDRFSAERPEGSISTLTIQRTEQRDSAMYRCASSPGRIEKLFFGSGTQLSVL.

This sequence joins TRBV12-3 or TRBV12-4 and TRBJ2-3; TRBD1 agrees at 9 bases. CDR3 size: 15 residues. V dropped 3 bases and J dropped 5; count of bases not matched to a gene: 6. CDR3 DNA sequence: TGTGCCAGCAGTTTTAGAACAGGGGGCCTAGATACGCAGTATTTT. Translating it yields CASSFRTGGLDTQYF.

This clonotype was observed a handful of times. This sequence joins TRBV27 and TRBJ1-1, with D possibly being TRBD1 (5 bases). Germline V lookup: CDR1 MNHEY, CDR2 SMNVEV (reference sequence). The CDR3 is 11 amino acids. Between the trimmed V and J ends, which lost 9 bases and 7 bases, there was a span of 12 bases. The CDR3 bases are TGTGCCAGAGGAAAGGGGCTTGAAGCTTTCTTT. Protein sequence: CARGKGLEAFF.

This clonotype was counted between two and nine times. The V gene is TRBV19, the J gene TRBJ2-1; no clear D. Germline V gives CDR1 LNHDA, CDR2 SQIVND (reference sequence). CDR3 size: 12 residues. V was pared by 8 bases and J by 7 bases, with 12 bases between. The CDR3 DNA sequence: TGTGCCAGTGGGGTTCTTGGAAATGAGCAGTTCTTC. Protein product: CASGVLGNEQFF.

This clonotype has at least ten counts. This chain connects TRBV4-3 to TRBJ1-6; a possible D gene is TRBD1 (6 bases). The germline V and J ends were trimmed by 0 bases and 13 bases, with 19 bases remaining between them. The CDR3 has 16 residues. Looked up from germline, CDR1 is LGHNA and CDR2 is YSLEER. The CDR3 reads CASSQDWSSSGAPLHF. The CDR3 nucleotides read TGCGCCAGCAGCCAAGATTGGTCGTCATCAGGGGCCCCCCTCCACTTT.

The chain has TRBV4-3 and TRBJ1-1, with 10 bases identical to TRBD1. The CDR3 sequence is 16 residues long. CDR1 is LGHNA and CDR2 is YSLEER in the germline V gene. After removal of 3 bases from V and 7 bases from J, the junction contained 11 bases not matched to a gene. The CDR3 bases are TGCGCCAGCAGCCAGGACCCCGGGACAGGGGCATTTGAAGCTTTCTTT. Its protein product is CASSQDPGTGAFEAFF.

The chain recombines TRBV19 with TRBJ1-3; 7 bases align to TRBD1. The V and J ends lost 5 bases and 0 bases, in that order; junction bases with no gene match: 7. The length of the CDR3 is 16 residues. Germline assignment: CDR1 LNHDA and CDR2 SQIVND (reference sequence). The CDR3 DNA sequence: TGTGCCAGTAGTGGCTACAGGGGCGACTCTGGAAACACCATATATTTT. Amino acids: CASSGYRGDSGNTIYF.

The V call is TRBV19, the J call TRBJ1-1; tentative D call: TRBD1 (5 bases). This CDR3 has 15 residues. V gave up 6 bases and J gave up 3 bases, with 17 bases separating them. Germline CDR1 reads LNHDA; CDR2 reads SQIVND (reference sequence). DNA for the CDR3: TGTGCCAGTAGACAAGACGGGGGGATTGACACTGAAGCTTTCTTT. The encoded protein is CASRQDGGIDTEAFF.

The rearrangement joins TRBV29-1 to TRBJ1-2, with 7 bases matching TRBD1. CDR1 and CDR2 (germline): SQVTM, ANQGSEA. Trimming took 3 bases from V and 0 from J; bases not matched to a gene: 1. CDR3 size: 13 residues. CDR3 DNA: TGCAGCGTTGAGGGGACAGCTAACTATGGCTACACCTTC. It translates to CSVEGTANYGYTF.

This clonotype has ten or more counts. DNA of the CDR3: TGTGCCAGCACCCTTGGGGATCCGAACACTGAAGCTTTCTTT. It codes for CASTLGDPNTEAFF. The chain carries TRBV28 and TRBJ1-1; D gene ambiguous. The CDR3 has 14 residues. Germline V CDR1 and CDR2: MDHEN, SYDVKM. The V end was cut by 7 bases, the J end by 1 base, with 13 bases between.

The rearrangement links TRBV30 to TRBJ2-7; TRBD1 matches 11 bases. CDR3 length: 14 amino acids. Germline trimming cut 1 base from V and 6 bases from J; bases unmatched to any gene: 5. Germline V gives CDR1 GTSNPN, CDR2 SVGIG (reference sequence). As DNA, the CDR3 is TGTGCCTGGAGTGGGACAGGGGGCATGTCCGAGCAGTACTTC. Translated, it gives CAWSGTGGMSEQYF.